These 6 T cell receptor beta chains share one sample of origin, sequenced in a study of blood T cells in healthy people across ages. Using a J-beta primer mix together with a sample-barcoded 5' primer, a second PCR was run for about 6 to 12 cycles. TCRdb processed the 5' RACE reads anew with MiXCR; each CDR3 protein has one entry. The sample carries about 1.8 million distinct CDR3 sequences, around 48% recorded once. Source material: blood. These TCRs come from a woman aged 40 to 50 in good health.

This clonotype has more than one count but fewer than ten. V is TRBV28 and J is TRBJ1-5, with D perhaps matching TRBD1 (6 bases). V was cut by 5 bases and J by 1 base, with 15 bases left in between. The V gene's germline CDR1 is MDHEN and CDR2 SYDVKM. The CDR3 sequence is 16 residues long. The CDR3 nucleotides are TGTGCCAGCAGTCAACGACAGGTTGCGAGCAATCAGCCCCAGCATTTT. It translates to CASSQRQVASNQPQHF.

This clonotype was seen more than once but under ten times. The chain is built from TRBV7-2 and TRBJ1-2, with D perhaps matching TRBD1 (5 bases). Germline V CDR1 and CDR2: SGHTA, FQGNSA. V lost 3 bases to trimming and J lost 7 bases, with 15 bases between them. The CDR3 covers 14 residues. CDR3 nucleotide sequence: TGTGCCAGCAGCTTCGGCAGGGAGGGAATTGGCTACACCTTC. Amino acid sequence: CASSFGREGIGYTF.

The chain is built from TRBV20-1 and TRBJ2-3, with D possibly being TRBD1 (5 bases). From germline, CDR1 is DFQATT and CDR2 SNEGSKA (reference sequence). The CDR3 is 14 amino acids. The V end was cut by 4 bases, the J end by 2 bases, with 13 bases between. The CDR3 sequence is CSATKQDTTDTQYF. The CDR3 DNA follows: TGCAGTGCTACAAAACAGGACACCACAGATACGCAGTATTTT.

This chain uses TRBV20-1 with TRBJ2-1; D call uncertain. V was cut by 0 bases and J by 5 bases, with 23 bases left in between. CDR3 length: 18 residues. Germline CDR1 reads DFQATT; CDR2 reads SNEGSKA (reference sequence). CDR3 sequence: CSARDVGGTQWTNNEQFF. In nucleotides, the CDR3 is TGCAGTGCTAGAGATGTAGGCGGCACACAATGGACCAACAATGAGCAGTTCTTC.

In its sample, this clonotype was seen a few times. The chain carries TRBV7-2 and TRBJ2-3; D gene unclear. Germline assignment: CDR1 SGHTA and CDR2 FQGNSA. Trimming took 6 bases from V and 4 from J, leaving 11 bases between them. This CDR3 has 13 residues. This CDR3 reads CASSASRADTQYF. The CDR3 DNA is TGTGCCAGCAGTGCCTCTAGAGCAGATACGCAGTATTTT.

The V gene is TRBV5-1, the J gene TRBJ1-2; 9 positions agree with TRBD1. The V and J ends lost 3 bases and 6 bases, in that order; junction bases with no gene match: 6. CDR3 length: 14 residues. Germline V gives CDR1 SGHRS, CDR2 YFSETQ. The CDR3 reads CASSYPQGADGYTF. CDR3 bases: TGCGCCAGCAGCTACCCACAGGGGGCAGATGGCTACACCTTC.